This entry lists 16 T cell receptor beta chains sequenced from one sample in a study of tumor-infiltrating lymphocytes in primary liver carcinoma. From about 19-30 mg of unsorted bulk tissue, DNA and RNA were co-extracted together. The investigators made TCR beta cDNA from about 500 ng total RNA, using a constant-region primer. Researchers made the TCR beta libraries by running three nested multiplex PCR rounds with slightly modified ARM-PCR. In the first two PCR rounds, TRBV1-TRBV30 forward primers were paired with a C-beta reverse primer, and each round lasted approximately 10 cycles. TCRdb reprocessed the multiplex PCR reads via MiXCR and lists one record per CDR3 protein. The profile shows approximately 76,000 distinct CDR3 sequences, 71% of them singletons. Sequenced: liver tumor tissue from sampling region 4. Noted subset: tumor region T4, right-lateral pole. Receptors originate from a woman aged 60 to 75 with primary liver carcinoma and hepatitis B virus infection.

Of note for this clonotype: It is likely a read error, because the conserved phenylalanine at the end of the CDR3 is missing. The rearrangement joins TRBV24-1 to TRBJ2-3, with D possibly TRBD1 on 5 matching bases. The CDR3 runs 12 residues. Germline lookup yields CDR1 KGHDR and CDR2 SFDVKD. V lost 2 bases to trimming and J lost 6 bases, with 5 bases between them. CDR3 coding DNA: TGTGCCACCAGTGATTCAGGGGATACGCAGTATTAT. Protein product: CATSDSGDTQYY.

This clonotype was recorded a few times. The chain joins TRBV19 to TRBJ1-1; a possible D gene is TRBD1 (6 bases). Between the trimmed V and J ends, which lost 9 bases and 4 bases, there was a span of 18 bases. This CDR3 is built from 14 residues. CDR1 and CDR2 from the germline V gene are LNHDA and SQIVND (reference sequence). CDR3 sequence (DNA): TGTGCCAGCACTCTCGACAGGAGGGGCACTGAAGCTTTCTTT. Translated: CASTLDRRGTEAFF.

On this clonotype: At one of its ends the junction is not consistent with the germline gene, which may arise from a read error. The chain links TRBV7-9 to TRBJ1-2; no definite D call. Germline V CDR1 and CDR2: SEHNR, FQNEAQ (reference sequence). This CDR3 is built from 14 residues. In DNA form, the CDR3 reads TGTACCAGTAGCTTAGAGTGGACGGACCATGGCTACACCTTC. It encodes CTSSLEWTDHGYTF.

Points on this clonotype: One end of the junction is discordant with germline, which a read error may explain. The V gene is TRBV6-2 or TRBV6-3, the J gene TRBJ2-7, with D possibly matching TRBD1 (6 bases). CDR1 is MNHEY, CDR2 SVGEGT, per germline. The CDR3 totals 13 residues. As DNA, the CDR3 is TGTACCAGCAGCTACAACAGGGATTACGAGCAGTACTTC. It translates to CTSSYNRDYEQYF.

As to this clonotype: One junction end disagrees with the germline gene, perhaps due to a read error. The rearrangement uses TRBV11-3 and TRBJ2-7; 7 positions agree with TRBD2. The V gene's germline CDR1 is SGHNT and CDR2 YENEEA. This CDR3 is built from 14 residues. CDR3 in amino acids: CASSLNGREYEQYF. CDR3 nucleotide sequence: TGCGCCAGCAGCTTAAACGGGCGGGAGTACGAGCAGTACTTC.

About this clonotype itself: An end of the junction does not agree with germline; a read error may underlie this. The V gene is TRBV6-5, the J gene TRBJ2-6; D is perhaps TRBD1 (6 bases). The CDR3 totals 15 residues. Germline assignment: CDR1 MNHEY and CDR2 SVGAGI. This CDR3 reads CASNWDNSGANLLTF. CDR3 nucleotide sequence: TGTGCCAGCAACTGGGACAACTCTGGGGCCAACCTCCTGACTTTC.

Notes on this clonotype: Here the CDR3 omits its conserved ending phenylalanine or tryptophan, so a read error is the likely source. The genes are TRBV29-1 and TRBJ2-1; D gene ambiguous. Germline V CDR1 and CDR2: SQVTM, ANQGSEA. The CDR3 is made up of 13 amino acids. CDR3 in amino acids: CNVDVSAYNEQFI. In DNA form, the CDR3 reads TGCAACGTTGACGTGTCGGCCTACAATGAGCAGTTCATC.

This sequence joins TRBV7-3 and TRBJ2-3; D is perhaps TRBD1 (5 bases). This CDR3 spans 15 amino acids. Trimming removed 2 bases from V and 7 bases from J, with 16 bases in between. Germline V gene data show CDR1 as SGHTA and CDR2 as FQGTGA. In nucleotides, the CDR3 is TGTGCCAGCAGCTTAGACCAGGGTCCCTTAAATACGCAGTATTTT. It translates to CASSLDQGPLNTQYF.

Concerning this clonotype itself: An end of the junction differs from the germline gene, which may be a read error. This chain links TRBV6-4 with TRBJ2-1, with TRBD2 identical over 11 bases. CDR1 and CDR2 (germline): MRHNA, SNTAGT. The CDR3 is 15 residues long. This CDR3 reads CASREGLAGDKEQFF. The CDR3 coding sequence is TGTGCCAGCCGTGAAGGACTAGCGGGCGACAAAGAGCAGTTCTTC.

On this clonotype itself: The junction does not match germline at one end; this may be a read error. The V gene is TRBV12-3 or TRBV12-4, the J gene TRBJ2-2; D not certain. There are 15 residues in the CDR3. CDR3 loop: CTSPANDPDTGELFF. CDR3 DNA: TGTACCAGCCCGGCTAACGACCCGGACACCGGGGAGCTGTTTTTT.

The sample holds one count of this clonotype. The chain has TRBV6-2 or TRBV6-3 and TRBJ2-7, with D perhaps TRBD1 (5 bases). Deletions cut 0 bases from V and 3 bases from J, with 18 bases between. Germline-derived CDR1 and CDR2 are MNHEY and SVGEGT. The CDR3 runs to 17 residues. The chain's CDR3 is CASSYSFETRGFYEQYF. The CDR3 region has the DNA TGTGCCAGCAGTTACTCGTTCGAGACAAGGGGCTTCTACGAGCAGTACTTC.

Note on this clonotype: With a much larger clone just one base away, this may be a read error. The CDR3 nucleotides are TGTGCCAGCAGCTTGAACCCTGGCGCTGAGCAGTACTTC. Its translation: CASSLNPGAEQYF. The chain uses TRBV11-2 and TRBJ2-7; D not resolved. Trimming cost V 3 bases and J 7 bases, with 13 bases left between them. The CDR3 totals 13 residues. The germline V gene has CDR1 SGHAT and CDR2 FQNNGV.

A word on this clonotype: Relative to the germline gene, one junction end is altered; a read error may explain this. The chain combines TRBV11-3 with TRBJ2-5; 8 nucleotides line up with TRBD2. Germline CDR1 reads SGHNT; CDR2 reads YENEEA. The CDR3 has 16 amino acids. Written as DNA, the CDR3 is TGTGCCAACAGCTTACGGCGGGAGGCGCCTCTAGAGATCCAGTACTTC. Protein: CANSLRREAPLEIQYF. Together with reference TRBV11-3 and TRBJ2-5, the CDR3 gives the full variable domain: EAGVVQSPRYKIIEKKQPVAFWCNPISGHNTLYWYLQNLGQGPELLIRYENEEAVDDSQLPKDRFSAERLKGVDSTLKIQPAELGDSAVYLCANSLRREAPLEIQYFGPGTRLLVL.

A word on this clonotype: No conserved phenylalanine or tryptophan is present at the end of the CDR3, so a read error is the likely explanation. The DNA is omitted, as the CDR3 cannot be located on it reliably, and the CDR3 follows TCRdb's listing. The chain employs TRBV2 and TRBJ1-6. Including both end residues, the CDR3 is 13 amino acids long. Looked up from germline, CDR1 is SNHLY and CDR2 is FYNNEI. The CDR3 sequence is CASSEGRSSPHHI.

With respect to this clonotype: A much larger clone differs from this one at a single base, so this may be a read error. The rearrangement uses TRBV7-9 and TRBJ1-2, with D perhaps matching TRBD1 (6 bases). CDR3 size: 14 residues. Germline-derived CDR1 and CDR2 are SEHNR and FQNEAQ (reference sequence). V was clipped by 1 base and J by 8 bases, with 14 bases between them. The CDR3: CASSLGKGVHGYTF. The DNA of the CDR3 is TGTGCCAGCAGCTTAGGAAAGGGGGTACACGGCTACACCTTC.

A few counts support this clonotype. The germline gene is not matched at one end of the junction; a read error may be the cause. The CDR3, as DNA: TGTGCCAGCAGCTTACCCCGGGGGAGCGGGAGGTACAATGAGCGGCTCTTC. As protein: CASSLPRGSGRYNERLF. The chain joins TRBV11-2 to TRBJ2-1; 9 positions match TRBD2. The CDR3 extends over 17 amino acids. CDR1 and CDR2 (germline): SGHAT, FQNNGV.